This TCR beta chain was found in a study of CD8 T cells in ankylosing spondylitis. The CDR3 loop spans 13 amino acids. Germline lookup yields CDR1 SGHTA and CDR2 FQGNSA. Trimming removed 3 bases from V and 6 bases from J, with 9 bases in between. A quantitative 5'-RACE method, one with molecular barcodes, was used to make TCR beta libraries. TCRdb passed the 5' RACE reads through MiXCR, listing each CDR3 protein once. This sample has hundreds of thousands of distinct CDR3 sequences, with approximately 12% found just once. Only a few counts were recorded for this clonotype. What it binds is not known. Notes on the study in general: Past studies reported some motif variants in reactive arthritis synovial fluid and blood. Made up of under ten highly homologous variants, a TCR beta motif appeared characteristic of ankylosing spondylitis blood.

The chain is built from TRBV7-2 and TRBJ1-5; no clear D. Sequenced sample: blood, either unsorted or a sorted T cell fraction (not recorded which). This sequence was found in a male donor with ankylosing spondylitis. CDR3 nucleotides: TGTGCCAGCAGCTTTCGGCAAGGTCAGCCCCAGCATTTT. Its protein is CASSFRQGQPQHF. The full variable domain, completed using reference TRBV7-2 and TRBJ1-5, is GAGVSQSPSNKVTEKGKDVELRCDPISGHTALYWYRQSLGQGLEFLIYFQGNSAPDKSGLPSDRFSAERTGGSVSTLTIQRTQQEDSAVYLCASSFRQGQPQHFGDGTRLSIL.